This T cell receptor beta chain appears in the sequencing data of a study of blood T cell repertoires in COVID-19. Study overall: Sources were T cells, B-cell-depleted T cells, or PBMCs; the material itself was cDNA or gDNA.

Participants came from 24 US areas, aged about 18 to 89 years. Allocation to cohorts depended on clinical history reported by the participants. Recovered status applied to Cohort 3 donors who had two consecutive negative PCRs. It also applied to those with clearance or with symptom resolution. Some clones are missing from TCRdb's copy, which holds only in-frame ones; the method was immunoSEQ multiplex PCR. The table lists 150,000 to 200,000 clones, about 88% of them singletons. V gave up 7 bases and J gave up 7 bases, with 17 bases separating them. CDR1 is SEHNR and CDR2 is FQNEAQ in the germline V gene (reference sequence). This CDR3 has 14 amino acids.

The specimen was PBMCs or T cells enriched from blood (not recorded which). This clonotype was obtained from a woman between 18 and 29 years old who had recovered from COVID-19. This chain connects TRBV7-9 to TRBJ2-1, with D tentatively TRBD2 (6 bases). CDR3 loop: CASTPPAGSNEQFF. DNA for the CDR3: TGTGCCAGCACCCCCCCAGCGGGCTCTAATGAGCAGTTCTTC.